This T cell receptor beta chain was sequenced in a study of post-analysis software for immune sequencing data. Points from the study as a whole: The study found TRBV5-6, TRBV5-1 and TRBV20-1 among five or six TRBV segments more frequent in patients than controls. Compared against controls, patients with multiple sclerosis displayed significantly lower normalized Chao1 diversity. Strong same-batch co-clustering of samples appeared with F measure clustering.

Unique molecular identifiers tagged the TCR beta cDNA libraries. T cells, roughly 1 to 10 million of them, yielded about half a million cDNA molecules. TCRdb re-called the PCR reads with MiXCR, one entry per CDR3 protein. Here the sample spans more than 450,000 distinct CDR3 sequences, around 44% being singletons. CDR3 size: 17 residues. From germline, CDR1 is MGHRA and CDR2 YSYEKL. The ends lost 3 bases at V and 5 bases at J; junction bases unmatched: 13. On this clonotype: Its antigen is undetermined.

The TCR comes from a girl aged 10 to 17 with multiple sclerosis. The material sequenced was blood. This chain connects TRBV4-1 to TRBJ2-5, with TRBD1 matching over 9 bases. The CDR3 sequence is CASSHDTSGQGKETQYF. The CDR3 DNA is TGCGCCAGCAGCCACGACACCTCCGGACAGGGGAAGGAGACCCAGTACTTC.